A selection of T cell receptor beta chains follows, all from one sample in a study of T cell repertoires in cytomegalovirus infection. TCRdb redid the calling of the reads with MiXCR, one entry per CDR3 protein. The table lists some 920,000 distinct CDR3 sequences, roughly 30% of them singletons, with 13% in the top ten. These TCRs' antigens remain unknown. Sequencing was performed on cultured CD8+ T cells from PBMCs, taken from culture after CMV antigen stimulation. The receptors come from a human donor in good health (CMV status not recorded). Some clones in this sample may be carry-over from other donors' samples. The CDR3 runs from the conserved cysteine through the conserved F or W. A D gene is named only where the DNA matches it firmly. Not every row has a clone size; where given, it reads once, few, many or a size class.

TRBV12-3/TRBV12-4	once	TRBD2	TRBJ2-2	14	CASSLAGGPEELFF	TGTGCCAGCAGTCTAGCGGGGGGGCCGGAGGAGCTGTTTTTT
TRBV6-5	once	TRBD2	TRBJ2-2	15	CASSISGVGAGELFF	TGTGCCAGCAGCATTAGCGGGGTAGGCGCCGGGGAGCTGTTTTTT
TRBV5-1	.	.	TRBJ1-5	13	CASSLSMNQPQHF	TGCGCCAGCAGCTTATCAATGAATCAGCCCCAGCATTTT
TRBV7-9	.	.	TRBJ2-5	13	CASSWDLQETQYF	TGTGCCAGCAGCTGGGACTTACAAGAGACCCAGTACTTC
TRBV3-1	few	.	TRBJ2-7	15	CASSQKQGSFSEQYF	TGTGCCAGCAGCCAGAAGCAGGGGAGCTTCTCCGAGCAGTACTTC
TRBV6-1	few	TRBD2	TRBJ2-3	18	CASSYVFGTSLSTDTQYF	TGTGCCAGCAGTTACGTTTTCGGGACTAGCCTTAGCACAGATACGCAGTATTTT
TRBV4-3	.	.	TRBJ2-2	15	CASSQDPDYTGELFF	TGCGCCAGCAGCCAAGATCCAGATTACACCGGGGAGCTGTTTTTT
TRBV12-3/TRBV12-4	many	TRBD1	TRBJ2-7	16	CASSFEGTGVSYEQYF	TGTGCCAGCAGTTTTGAAGGGACAGGGGTCTCCTACGAGCAGTACTTC
TRBV2	.	.	TRBJ2-7	15	CASSESGSSSYEQYF	TGTGCCAGCAGTGAAAGCGGGTCGAGCTCCTACGAGCAGTACTTC
TRBV7-6	.	TRBD2	TRBJ2-1	16	CASRNKAGGPPNEQFF	TGTGCCAGCAGGAATAAAGCGGGGGGGCCCCCCAATGAGCAGTTCTTC
TRBV6-1	few	TRBD1	TRBJ2-7	15	CASSEGTGLSYEQYF	TGTGCCAGCAGTGAAGGGACAGGGTTGTCCTACGAGCAGTACTTC
TRBV7-9	.	TRBD1	TRBJ1-6	15	CASSGDRVVVSPLHF	TGTGCCAGCAGCGGAGACAGGGTGGTCGTTTCACCCCTCCACTTT
TRBV7-9	.	TRBD1	TRBJ2-1	17	CASSLGTGGKNSNEQFF	TGTGCCAGCAGTCTCGGGACAGGGGGCAAAAACAGCAATGAGCAGTTCTTC
TRBV12-3/TRBV12-4	.	TRBD2	TRBJ2-2	15	CASRATSDYTGELFF	TGTGCCAGCAGGGCGACTAGCGATTATACCGGGGAGCTGTTTTTT
TRBV7-2	many	TRBD2	TRBJ2-3	18	CASSLVGLAGGGTDTQYF	TGTGCCAGCAGCTTAGTTGGACTAGCGGGGGGAGGTACAGATACGCAGTATTTT
TRBV7-2	.	.	TRBJ1-2	11	CASRTVNGYTF	TGTGCCAGCAGGACAGTTAATGGCTACACCTTC
TRBV12-3/TRBV12-4	.	TRBD1	TRBJ2-3	15	CASSLWGQGLDTQYF	TGTGCCAGCAGTTTATGGGGACAGGGGTTAGATACGCAGTATTTT
TRBV4-2	few	.	TRBJ2-7	13	CASSQESVYEQYF	TGTGCCAGCAGCCAAGAATCGGTTTACGAGCAGTACTTC
TRBV2	once	.	TRBJ2-5	15	CASSERVYTQETQYF	TGTGCCAGCAGTGAGAGGGTCTATACGCAAGAGACCCAGTACTTC
TRBV4-1	.	.	TRBJ2-1	15	CTSSQGYGLTDEQFF	TGCACCAGCAGCCAAGGATATGGCCTCACCGATGAGCAGTTCTTC
TRBV7-2	many	TRBD2	TRBJ2-7	16	CASSLATSGGTLGQYF	TGTGCCAGCAGCTTAGCGACTAGCGGGGGGACTTTAGGGCAGTACTTC
TRBV20-1	.	.	TRBJ1-2	11	CSARSPWGYTF	TGCAGTGCTAGATCACCTTGGGGCTACACCTTC
TRBV7-4	.	.	TRBJ2-5	17	CASSLAGRGWMEETQYF	TGTGCCAGCAGCTTAGCGGGCAGGGGTTGGATGGAAGAGACCCAGTACTTC
TRBV10-1	few	TRBD1	TRBJ1-1	15	CASSERTGMGTEAFF	TGCGCCAGCAGTGAAAGGACAGGAATGGGCACTGAAGCTTTCTTT
TRBV14	once	.	TRBJ2-1	13	CASSQEYYNEQFF	TGTGCCAGCAGCCAAGAATACTACAATGAGCAGTTCTTC
TRBV12-5	.	.	TRBJ1-1	15	CASGLRRGRATEAFF	TGTGCTAGTGGTTTGCGTCGGGGGCGAGCCACTGAAGCTTTCTTT
TRBV6-2/TRBV6-3	few	TRBD1	TRBJ1-2	15	CASKDRGQTNYGYTF	TGTGCCAGCAAGGACAGGGGGCAAACTAACTATGGCTACACCTTC
TRBV7-9	few	.	TRBJ2-1	15	CASSLKGRSYNEQFF	TGTGCCAGCAGCTTAAAAGGACGCTCCTACAATGAGCAGTTCTTC
TRBV10-3	.	.	TRBJ2-2	13	CAIRTASTGELFF	TGTGCCATCAGGACAGCGAGCACCGGGGAGCTGTTTTTT
TRBV29-1	.	TRBD1	TRBJ1-2	13	CSVDRTGIRGYTF	TGCAGCGTTGATCGGACAGGGATCCGTGGCTACACCTTC
TRBV10-3	.	.	TRBJ2-2	16	CAISGPREGDTGELFF	TGTGCCATCAGTGGCCCCAGGGAAGGGGACACCGGGGAGCTGTTTTTT
TRBV6-6	.	.	TRBJ2-2	16	CASSPDWPSNTGELFF	TGTGCCAGCAGCCCTGACTGGCCCTCGAACACCGGGGAGCTGTTTTTT
TRBV7-2	.	TRBD2	TRBJ2-7	16	CASSLEGGGGVGEQYF	TGTGCCAGCAGCTTAGAGGGGGGCGGGGGGGTGGGCGAGCAGTACTTC
TRBV11-3	.	.	TRBJ2-2	15	CASSPQDRTTGELFF	TGTGCCAGCAGCCCGCAGGACAGAACCACCGGGGAGCTGTTTTTT
TRBV12-5	many	.	TRBJ2-7	13	CASALLRDYEQYF	TGTGCTAGTGCTCTTTTGCGGGATTACGAGCAGTACTTC
TRBV4-1	.	.	TRBJ2-7	17	CASSQDGPGAITGEQYF	TGTGCCAGCAGCCAAGACGGCCCGGGGGCCATAACGGGGGAGCAGTACTTC
TRBV12-3/TRBV12-4	.	.	TRBJ1-4	14	CASSRPIRGEKLFF	TGTGCCAGCAGTCGACCGATACGGGGTGAAAAACTGTTTTTT
TRBV7-9	many	.	TRBJ1-4	15	CASSSLTGWDEKLFF	TGTGCCAGCAGCTCCTTAACCGGGTGGGATGAAAAACTGTTTTTT
TRBV29-1	.	.	TRBJ2-1	15	CSVEGTASSYNEQFF	TGCAGCGTTGAGGGCACAGCTAGCTCCTACAATGAGCAGTTCTTC
TRBV7-6	.	.	TRBJ1-1	13	CASSPLGVTEAFF	TGTGCCAGCAGCCCCCTCGGGGTTACTGAAGCTTTCTTT
TRBV28	many	TRBD1	TRBJ1-5	14	CASRNRGRDQPQHF	TGTGCCAGCAGGAACAGGGGGCGCGATCAGCCCCAGCATTTT
TRBV7-9	once	.	TRBJ1-4	17	CASSVTGGGSTNEKLFF	TGTGCCAGCAGCGTGACAGGTGGAGGGTCAACTAATGAAAAACTGTTTTTT
TRBV7-9	.	.	TRBJ1-1	13	CASSFAADTEAFF	TGTGCCAGCAGCTTCGCGGCGGACACTGAAGCTTTCTTT
TRBV2	.	TRBD1	TRBJ1-4	14	CASNTGTGDEKLFF	TGTGCCAGCAATACCGGGACAGGGGATGAAAAACTGTTTTTT
TRBV7-2	many	TRBD1	TRBJ2-5	13	CASSPRTGETQYF	TGTGCCAGCAGCCCCCGGACAGGGGAGACCCAGTACTTC
TRBV6-2/TRBV6-3	.	.	TRBJ2-7	12	CASSFTPGEQYF	TGTGCCAGCTCTTTTACCCCCGGAGAGCAGTACTTC
TRBV2	.	.	TRBJ2-2	16	CASIRWGEANTGELFF	TGTGCCAGCATCCGTTGGGGGGAAGCGAACACCGGGGAGCTGTTTTTT
TRBV6-5	.	TRBD1	TRBJ1-1	15	CASSYSGGLNTEAFF	TGTGCCAGCAGTTATTCAGGGGGCCTGAACACTGAAGCTTTCTTT
TRBV4-1	few	TRBD2	TRBJ2-1	15	CASSQGQRGEDEQFF	TGCGCCAGCAGCCAAGGGCAGCGGGGGGAGGATGAGCAGTTCTTC